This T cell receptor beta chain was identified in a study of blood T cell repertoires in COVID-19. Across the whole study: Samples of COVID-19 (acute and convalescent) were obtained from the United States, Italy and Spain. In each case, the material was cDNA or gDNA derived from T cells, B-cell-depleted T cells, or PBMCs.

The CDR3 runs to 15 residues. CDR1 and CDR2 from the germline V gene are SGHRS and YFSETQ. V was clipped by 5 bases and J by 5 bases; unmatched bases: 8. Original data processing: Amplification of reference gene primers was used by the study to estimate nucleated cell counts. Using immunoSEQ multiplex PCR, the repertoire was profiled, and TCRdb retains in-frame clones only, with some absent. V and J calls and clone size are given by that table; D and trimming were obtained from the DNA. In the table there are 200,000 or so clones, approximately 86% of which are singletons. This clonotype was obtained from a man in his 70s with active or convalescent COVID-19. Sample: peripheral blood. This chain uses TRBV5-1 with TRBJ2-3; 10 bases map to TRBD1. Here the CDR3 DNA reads TGCGCCAGCAGGGCCGGGACAGGGGCTTTAGATACGCAGTATTTT. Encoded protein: CASRAGTGALDTQYF.